Each of the 22 T cell receptor beta chains below was sequenced from the same sample in a study of neoadjuvant nivolumab and ipilimumab in lung cancer. The table came from immunoSEQ multiplex PCR; TCRdb's copy has only in-frame clones and leaves some out. The table shows 24,000 or so clones, with around 80% occurring only once. The material was peripheral blood, obtained before neoadjuvant nivolumab, alone or with ipilimumab. Source of these receptors: an adult with non-small cell lung cancer.

The chain joins TRBV10-3 to TRBJ2-7, with 9 bases that match TRBD1. V trimming: 6 bases; J trimming: 0 bases; junction bases outside the gene matches: 3. CDR3 length equals 14 residues. Germline assignment: CDR1 ENHRY and CDR2 SYGVKD. The CDR3 sequence: CAIRGQGSSYEQYF. In DNA form, the CDR3 reads TGTGCCATCAGGGGACAGGGAAGCTCCTACGAGCAGTACTTC.

The chain couples TRBV19 to TRBJ2-7, with D possibly called TRBD1 or TRBD2 (7 bases each). Germline-derived CDR1 and CDR2 are LNHDA and SQIVND (reference sequence). The CDR3 consists of 13 residues. Trimming removed 8 bases from V and 3 bases from J, with 14 bases in between. DNA for the CDR3: TGTGCCAGTCGGGGGGCAGGGGGCTACGAGCAGTACTTC. Translated: CASRGAGGYEQYF.

The V gene is TRBV10-3, the J gene TRBJ1-1; 7 bases align to TRBD1. Germline lookup yields CDR1 ENHRY and CDR2 SYGVKD. The CDR3 runs 15 residues. V lost 3 bases, J lost 1 base, and 5 bases stayed unmatched. CDR3 sequence (DNA): TGTGCCATCAGTGATTTGACAGGGCGGAACACTGAAGCTTTCTTT. This gives the protein CAISDLTGRNTEAFF.

V usage is TRBV9 and J usage is TRBJ2-7; TRBD2 agrees at 13 bases. With V trimmed by 4 bases and J by 6 bases, 4 bases remained unmatched. Germline V gene sequence: CDR1 SGDLS, CDR2 YYNGEE. This CDR3 is 14 amino acids long. Here the CDR3 reads CASSTSGGATEQYF. The CDR3 coding sequence is TGTGCCAGCAGCACTAGCGGGGGGGCTACCGAGCAGTACTTC. Full variable domain (outside the CDR3, taken from reference TRBV9 and TRBJ2-7): DSGVTQTPKHLITATGQRVTLRCSPRSGDLSVYWYQQSLDQGLQFLIQYYNGEERAKGNILERFSAQQFPDLHSELNLSSLELGDSALYFCASSTSGGATEQYFGPGTRLTVT.

The chain combines TRBV4-1 with TRBJ1-2; TRBD1 matches 9 bases. CDR1 is MGHRA, CDR2 YSYEKL, per germline. After removal of 3 bases from V and 3 bases from J, the junction contained 8 bases not matched to a gene. The length of the CDR3 is 16 residues. CDR3 in amino acids: CASSHRFRDRDYGYTF. DNA for the CDR3: TGCGCCAGCAGCCACAGATTTCGGGACAGGGACTATGGCTACACCTTC.

The chain's CDR3 is CASSLASETQYF. The CDR3 nucleotides read TGCGCCAGCAGCTTGGCCTCGGAGACCCAGTACTTC. This chain joins TRBV5-1 and TRBJ2-5; no firm D call. The CDR3 is 12 residues long. Trimming removed 0 bases at V and 5 bases at J, with 5 bases between. Germline CDR1 and CDR2: SGHRS and YFSETQ.

The V call is TRBV9, the J call TRBJ2-2; TRBD1 might be the D (6 bases). Trimming removed 4 bases at V and 6 bases at J, with 10 bases between. The CDR3 spans 13 residues. Germline V lookup: CDR1 SGDLS, CDR2 YYNGEE. The CDR3 region is CASSQGRAGELFF. The CDR3 DNA is TGTGCCAGCAGCCAGGGGCGGGCCGGGGAGCTGTTTTTT.

V and J are TRBV11-3 and TRBJ2-2; TRBD1 matches at 8 bases. The CDR3 loop spans 15 amino acids. The germline CDR1 and CDR2 sequences are SGHNT and YENEEA. V dropped 3 bases and J dropped 2; count of bases not matched to a gene: 2. CDR3 in amino acids: CASSFRGPNTGELFF. The CDR3 DNA reads as TGTGCCAGCAGCTTCAGGGGGCCCAACACCGGGGAGCTGTTTTTT.

V usage is TRBV9 and J usage is TRBJ1-2; possible D gene TRBD1, 5 bases. Germline V gene lookup returns CDR1 SGDLS and CDR2 YYNGEE. This CDR3 spans 15 amino acids. Trimming stripped 1 base from V and 3 bases from J, with 13 bases between. CDR3 in DNA: TGTGCCAGCAGCGTACAAACTGGGGGTGACTATGGCTACACCTTC. As protein: CASSVQTGGDYGYTF.

This chain uses TRBV11-1 with TRBJ2-2; 8 nucleotides line up with TRBD1. The trim removed 5 bases at V and 3 bases at J, leaving 5 bases unmatched. Germline CDR1 is SGHAT and CDR2 is FQDESV (reference sequence). The CDR3 runs to 15 residues. CDR3 residues: CASSARQGHTGELFF. CDR3 sequence (DNA): TGTGCCAGCAGCGCGCGACAGGGGCACACCGGGGAGCTGTTTTTT.

This rearrangement joins TRBV19 to TRBJ2-3; the D is unclear. The ends were cut back, 6 bases at V and 5 bases at J, with 12 bases in the middle. Germline V gene lookup returns CDR1 LNHDA and CDR2 SQIVND (reference sequence). The CDR3 covers 13 residues. The CDR3 loop is CASRLTGVDTQYF. The CDR3 DNA reads as TGTGCCAGTAGACTTACTGGGGTAGATACGCAGTATTTT.

V gene TRBV29-1 combines with J gene TRBJ2-1, with D unclear. CDR3 size: 10 residues. The V end lost 2 bases, the J end lost 9 bases, and 5 bases lay between the germline ends. The germline CDR1 and CDR2 sequences are SQVTM and ANQGSEA. CDR3 amino acids: CSVETGEQFF. The CDR3 nucleotides are TGCAGCGTTGAAACTGGTGAGCAGTTCTTC.

V gene TRBV4-1 combines with J gene TRBJ1-4; 9 bases match TRBD1. Germline lookup yields CDR1 MGHRA and CDR2 YSYEKL. V lost 0 bases, J lost 4 bases, and 12 bases stayed unmatched. This CDR3 contains 19 residues. CDR3 nucleotide sequence: TGCGCCAGCAGCCAAGATGCCGGGGGACAGGGACTCCTTAATGAAAAACTGTTTTTT. This translates into CASSQDAGGQGLLNEKLFF.

V gene TRBV10-3 combines with J gene TRBJ1-1; D remains ambiguous. CDR1 and CDR2 (germline): ENHRY, SYGVKD. Between the trimmed V and J ends, which lost 8 bases and 2 bases, there was a span of 15 bases. CDR3 length equals 14 residues. This CDR3 is CAIGPGDLNTEAFF. The CDR3 DNA follows: TGTGCCATCGGCCCGGGAGATCTAAACACTGAAGCTTTCTTT.

The chain employs TRBV4-1 and TRBJ1-4; D is unclear. V lost 2 bases, J lost 10 bases, and 20 bases lay in between. The CDR3 is made up of 16 amino acids. In germline, CDR1 is MGHRA, CDR2 YSYEKL. CDR3 sequence: CASSQNAGRAGGKLFF. CDR3 coding DNA: TGCGCCAGCAGCCAAAATGCCGGGAGGGCGGGTGGAAAACTGTTTTTT.

This clone has a single count. J is TRBJ1-4 and V is TRBV4-1; 9 bases match TRBD1. J lost 7 bases, V lost 4 bases, and 7 bases had no gene match. The CDR3 is 15 residues long. In germline, CDR1 is MGHRA, CDR2 YSYEKL. The CDR3 coding sequence is TGCGCCAGCAGCCGTACAGGGGGCTATGGTGAAAAACTGTTTTTT. Its translation is CASSRTGGYGEKLFF.

The CDR3 DNA reads TGTGCCAGCAGCTCCCTAGTAGAGCAGTTCTTC. Its protein is CASSSLVEQFF. The chain combines TRBV7-9 with TRBJ2-1; D gene unclear. The germline gives CDR1 SEHNR, CDR2 FQNEAQ (reference sequence). V was trimmed by 4 bases and J by 10 bases, leaving 8 bases between them. The CDR3 contains 11 residues.

This chain connects TRBV5-1 to TRBJ2-1, with 12 bases aligning to TRBD1. The junction had 8 bases not matched to a gene; V was cut back by 4 bases and J by 6 bases. CDR3 size: 16 residues. The germline V gene has CDR1 SGHRS and CDR2 YFSETQ. CDR3: CASSPDGTGGPNEQFF. The CDR3 DNA sequence: TGCGCCAGCAGCCCCGACGGGACAGGGGGCCCCAATGAGCAGTTCTTC.

The chain combines TRBV25-1 with TRBJ2-1; 7 nucleotides match TRBD2. V shed 6 bases, J shed 5 bases, and the junction held 7 bases outside the gene matches. The CDR3 loop spans 14 amino acids. Germline loops: CDR1 MGHDK, CDR2 SYGVNS. The CDR3 reads CASSGEGIDNEQFF. The CDR3 DNA is TGTGCCAGCAGCGGGGAGGGCATCGACAATGAGCAGTTCTTC.

The chain uses TRBV18 and TRBJ2-1, with TRBD2 as a possible D gene (5 bases). The CDR3 contains 13 residues. V lost 0 bases and J lost 9, with 9 bases in between. Germline lookup yields CDR1 KGHSH and CDR2 LQKENI. The chain's CDR3 is CASSPPGRAEQFF. CDR3 nucleotide sequence: TGTGCCAGCTCACCACCGGGGAGAGCTGAGCAGTTCTTC.

The chain links TRBV11-2 to TRBJ1-1, with a weak D call TRBD1 (6 bases). The CDR3 extends over 15 amino acids. The V end was cut by 5 bases, the J end by 1 base, with 14 bases between. The germline gives CDR1 SGHAT, CDR2 FQNNGV. The CDR3 DNA reads as TGTGCCAGCAGCGCCCACAGGGTTAGGAACACTGAAGCTTTCTTT. This translates into CASSAHRVRNTEAFF.

J is TRBJ2-6 and V is TRBV10-3; maybe TRBD1 (5 bases). V gave up 10 bases and J gave up 0 bases, with 10 bases separating them. The CDR3 runs 14 residues. Germline assignment: CDR1 ENHRY and CDR2 SYGVKD. The CDR3 nucleotides are TGTGCCAGCACAGGCCTCTCTGGGGCCAACGTCCTGACTTTC. Amino acids: CASTGLSGANVLTF.